Listed here are 24 T cell receptor beta chains from one sample, sequenced in a study of technical replicates of blood from four donors. TCRdb's copy holds only in-frame clones and misses some; the assay was immunoSEQ multiplex PCR. The sample consists of about 60,000 clones, 80% to 90% of them appearing once. What was sequenced was PBMCs. These TCRs come from a human donor in good health. Some clones in this sample may be carry-over from other donors' samples.

This clone was picked up a small number of times. The chain links TRBV7-2 to TRBJ1-5; D uncertain. The CDR3 contains 14 residues. V lost 0 bases and J lost 5, with 8 bases in between. Germline V lookup: CDR1 SGHTA, CDR2 FQGNSA. The CDR3 is CASSLALRDQPQHF. The CDR3 region has the DNA TGTGCCAGCAGCTTAGCTTTGCGGGATCAGCCCCAGCATTTT.

The chain uses TRBV9 and TRBJ2-3, with TRBD2 matching 10 bases. This CDR3 comprises 14 residues. The germline CDR1 and CDR2 sequences are SGDLS and YYNGEE. The ends lost 2 bases at V and 5 bases at J; junction bases unmatched: 2. The CDR3 DNA follows: TGTGCCAGCAGCGTTAGCGGGGGGTTAGATACGCAGTATTTT. Its translation is CASSVSGGLDTQYF. Full variable domain (rest looked up from reference TRBV9 and TRBJ2-3): DSGVTQTPKHLITATGQRVTLRCSPRSGDLSVYWYQQSLDQGLQFLIQYYNGEERAKGNILERFSAQQFPDLHSELNLSSLELGDSALYFCASSVSGGLDTQYFGPGTRLTVL.

The rearrangement joins TRBV6-1 to TRBJ1-2, with TRBD1 matching 9 bases. Per the germline V gene, CDR1 is MNHNS and CDR2 is SASEGT. The V and J ends lost 3 bases and 8 bases, in that order; junction bases with no gene match: 10. The CDR3 sequence is 15 residues long. The CDR3 spells CASSDLGTGMKGYTF. For the CDR3, the DNA is TGTGCCAGCAGTGATCTTGGGACAGGGATGAAGGGCTACACCTTC.

In this sample, this clone turned up once. The chain uses TRBV27 and TRBJ2-1; TRBD2 matches 11 bases. The CDR3 is 16 amino acids. Germline V CDR1 and CDR2: MNHEY, SMNVEV (reference sequence). Losses at the gene ends were 3 bases for V and 5 bases for J; bases not matched to a gene: 6. The CDR3 here is CASSFSLLAGDNEQFF. The CDR3 DNA sequence: TGTGCCAGCAGTTTCTCCTTACTAGCGGGGGACAATGAGCAGTTCTTC.

With respect to this clone: The same CDR3 also results from other DNA sequences found in this sample. This chain joins TRBV5-1 and TRBJ2-3; TRBD2 matches 14 bases. The CDR3 spans 15 residues. V was clipped by 2 bases and J by 6 bases; unmatched bases: 2. CDR1 SGHRS and CDR2 YFSETQ come from the germline V gene. CDR3 in DNA: TGCGCCAGCAGCTTAGGACTAGCGGGGGGTGATACGCAGTATTTT. This gives the protein CASSLGLAGGDTQYF.

This clone was counted between two and nine times. This rearrangement joins TRBV19 to TRBJ2-2; TRBD2 matches 13 bases. CDR1 is LNHDA and CDR2 is SQIVND in the germline V gene (reference sequence). The CDR3 runs 15 residues. Trimming took 8 bases from V and 7 from J; bases not matched to a gene: 7. The CDR3 region is CASGWTSGSIGELFF. The DNA for the CDR3 is TGTGCCAGTGGATGGACTAGCGGGAGTATCGGGGAGCTGTTTTTT.

V and J are TRBV6-6 and TRBJ1-5; 7 positions match TRBD1. This CDR3 region has 14 residues. V dropped 6 bases and J dropped 7; count of bases not matched to a gene: 9. The germline CDR1 and CDR2 sequences are MNHNY and SVGAGI (reference sequence). The DNA for the CDR3 is TGTGCCAGCAGCTTCACAGGGGAGGTCCAGCCCCAGCATTTT. It codes for CASSFTGEVQPQHF.

This clone has a handful of counts. The chain couples TRBV7-9 to TRBJ2-5; D not certain. Trimming took off 1 base at V and 4 bases at J, with 10 bases between the two ends. The CDR3 has 14 amino acids. Looked up from germline, CDR1 is SEHNR and CDR2 is FQNEAQ (reference sequence). The CDR3: CASSLERPSETQYF. The CDR3 DNA is TGTGCCAGCAGCTTAGAGCGTCCTTCAGAGACCCAGTACTTC. The full variable domain, rest sourced from reference TRBV7-9 and TRBJ2-5, is DTGVSQNPRHKITKRGQNVTFRCDPISEHNRLYWYRQTLGQGPEFLTYFQNEAQLEKSRLLSDRFSAERPKGSFSTLEIQRTEQGDSAMYLCASSLERPSETQYFGPGTRLLVL.

The V call is TRBV19, the J call TRBJ1-1; 8 nucleotides line up with TRBD1. The trim removed 5 bases at V and 6 bases at J, leaving 8 bases unmatched. Germline CDR1 is LNHDA and CDR2 is SQIVND (reference sequence). The CDR3 runs to 14 residues. In DNA form, the CDR3 reads TGTGCCAGTAGTGCCAGGGACAGGCCCCCTGAAGCTTTCTTT. Protein sequence: CASSARDRPPEAFF.

V gene TRBV6-1 combines with J gene TRBJ1-3; D is ambiguous. The germline gives CDR1 MNHNS, CDR2 SASEGT. The CDR3 loop spans 15 amino acids. The V gene lost 6 bases and the J gene lost 4 bases, with 16 bases spanning the gap. The CDR3 nucleotides read TGTGCCAGCAGGGCGGCGGGAGGTGTAGGAAACACCATATATTTT. Protein product: CASRAAGGVGNTIYF.

This clone has ten or more counts. The rearrangement uses TRBV19 and TRBJ2-1; 8 positions agree with TRBD2. In germline, CDR1 is LNHDA, CDR2 SQIVND (reference sequence). The CDR3 length is 17 residues. After removal of 3 bases from V and 5 bases from J, the junction contained 12 bases not matched to a gene. In nucleotides, the CDR3 is TGTGCCAGTAGTATGTGGGGGCCTACAGCGGGGGACAATGAGCAGTTCTTC. As protein: CASSMWGPTAGDNEQFF.

The V gene is TRBV7-2, the J gene TRBJ2-3, with D perhaps TRBD1 (6 bases). CDR1 is SGHTA, CDR2 FQGNSA, per germline. Trimming removed 6 bases at V and 0 bases at J, with 10 bases between. The CDR3 totals 14 residues. The CDR3: CASSGGGSTDTQYF. The CDR3 DNA reads as TGTGCCAGCAGTGGGGGCGGAAGCACAGATACGCAGTATTTT.

V usage is TRBV7-9 and J usage is TRBJ2-7; D unresolved. The CDR3 sequence is 12 residues long. Germline loops: CDR1 SEHNR, CDR2 FQNEAQ (reference sequence). Trimming took off 1 base at V and 4 bases at J, with 5 bases between the two ends. The CDR3 nucleotides are TGTGCCAGCAGCTTAGGGCAGTACGAGCAGTACTTC. Amino acids: CASSLGQYEQYF. Full variable domain (rest looked up from reference TRBV7-9 and TRBJ2-7): DTGVSQNPRHKITKRGQNVTFRCDPISEHNRLYWYRQTLGQGPEFLTYFQNEAQLEKSRLLSDRFSAERPKGSFSTLEIQRTEQGDSAMYLCASSLGQYEQYFGPGTRLTVT.

V is TRBV2 and J is TRBJ2-3, with D tentatively TRBD2 (6 bases). The CDR3 covers 15 residues. Trimming pared 3 bases from V and 5 bases from J, leaving 15 bases between. From germline, CDR1 is SNHLY and CDR2 FYNNEI. The DNA of the CDR3 is TGTGCCAGCAGTGATTCGGGGGACGGGAGAGATACGCAGTATTTT. This sequence encodes CASSDSGDGRDTQYF.

The genes are TRBV11-2 and TRBJ2-7; 11 nucleotides match TRBD2. Germline trimming cut 3 bases from V and 4 bases from J; bases unmatched to any gene: 8. Germline assignment: CDR1 SGHAT and CDR2 FQNNGV. The CDR3 consists of 16 residues. The CDR3 sequence: CASSFSGGARTYEQYF. The CDR3 DNA is TGTGCCAGCAGCTTTAGCGGGGGGGCTCGAACTTACGAGCAGTACTTC.

The chain is built from TRBV2 and TRBJ1-2; 10 positions match TRBD1. The CDR3 is made up of 14 amino acids. With V trimmed by 8 bases and J by 6 bases, 9 bases remained unmatched. Germline CDR1 is SNHLY and CDR2 is FYNNEI. The CDR3 DNA follows: TGTGCCAGCCTCCGGGACAGGGGAGGACATGGCTACACCTTC. Its protein product is CASLRDRGGHGYTF. The variable domain in full, with the rest retrieved from reference TRBV2 and TRBJ1-2, is EPEVTQTPSHQVTQMGQEVILRCVPISNHLYFYWYRQILGQKVEFLVSFYNNEISEKSEIFDDQFSVERPDGSNFTLKIRSTKLEDSAMYFCASLRDRGGHGYTFGSGTRLTVV.

This rearrangement joins TRBV5-1 to TRBJ2-5, with TRBD1 matching 7 bases. Germline-derived CDR1 and CDR2 are SGHRS and YFSETQ. CDR3 length equals 15 residues. The ends lost 2 bases at V and 1 base at J; junction bases unmatched: 5. CDR3 residues: CASSLQGLPQETQYF. The CDR3 DNA sequence: TGCGCCAGCAGCTTACAGGGGTTACCCCAAGAGACCCAGTACTTC. The whole variable domain, remainder taken from reference TRBV5-1 and TRBJ2-5, is KAGVTQTPRYLIKTRGQQVTLSCSPISGHRSVSWYQQTPGQGLQFLFEYFSETQRNKGNFPGRFSGRQFSNSRSEMNVSTLELGDSALYLCASSLQGLPQETQYFGPGTRLLVL.

J is TRBJ2-3 and V is TRBV7-2; tentatively, D is TRBD2 (6 bases). Germline assignment: CDR1 SGHTA and CDR2 FQGNSA. The V end was cut by 4 bases, the J end by 2 bases, with 13 bases between. The CDR3 totals 15 residues. CDR3 amino acids: CASSWGVRYTDTQYF. The CDR3 bases are TGTGCCAGCAGCTGGGGGGTCCGCTACACAGATACGCAGTATTTT.

The V gene is TRBV10-3, the J gene TRBJ2-5; 7 positions match TRBD1. The CDR3 totals 16 residues. Germline CDR1 ENHRY, CDR2 SYGVKD. V gave up 8 bases and J gave up 4 bases; unmatched junction bases: 16. This chain's CDR3 is CAIAGTGQRTVETQYF. In DNA form, the CDR3 reads TGTGCCATCGCGGGTACGGGACAGCGGACGGTAGAGACCCAGTACTTC.

V usage is TRBV4-2 and J usage is TRBJ2-7; D is unresolved. The germline CDR1 and CDR2 sequences are LGHNA and YNFKEQ. The CDR3 totals 14 residues. Trimming pared 0 bases from V and 8 bases from J, leaving 14 bases between. The CDR3 reads CASSQDREAIQQYF. The CDR3 nucleotides are TGTGCCAGCAGCCAAGATCGAGAGGCCATCCAGCAGTACTTC.

The chain joins TRBV4-3 to TRBJ2-3, with 9 nucleotides matching TRBD2. Unmatched junction bases numbered 4, after V lost 1 base and J lost 5 bases. This CDR3 is 15 amino acids long. Germline CDR1 is LGHNA and CDR2 is YSLEER. This CDR3 reads CASSQVAGGQDTQYF. CDR3 coding DNA: TGCGCCAGCAGCCAAGTTGCGGGGGGGCAAGATACGCAGTATTTT.

This clone has more than one count but fewer than ten. The CDR3 region has the DNA TGTGCCAGCAGCCCCTCAGCAGGGGGCAGGGAGCAGTACTTC. Encoded protein: CASSPSAGGREQYF. This rearrangement joins TRBV11-2 to TRBJ2-7; 8 positions match TRBD1. The length of the CDR3 is 14 residues. The V segment lost 5 bases and the J segment 7 bases; nucleotides outside the gene matches: 10. The germline CDR1 and CDR2 sequences are SGHAT and FQNNGV.

The J gene is TRBJ2-1, the V gene TRBV7-9; D gene ambiguous. Trimming shortened V by 5 bases and J by 3 bases, and 5 bases separated the two germline ends. Germline assignment: CDR1 SEHNR and CDR2 FQNEAQ (reference sequence). This CDR3 has 12 amino acids. CDR3 nucleotides: TGTGCCAGCAGCGAGGACTACAATGAGCAGTTCTTC. Its translation is CASSEDYNEQFF.

A note on this clone: This same CDR3 is encoded by further DNA sequences in the sample. The chain links TRBV29-1 to TRBJ1-2; maybe TRBD1 (5 bases). The germline CDR1 and CDR2 sequences are SQVTM and ANQGSEA. The CDR3 spans 11 residues. V was trimmed by 3 bases and J by 8 bases, leaving 10 bases between them. The CDR3 DNA reads as TGCAGCGTTGAGGGCGGGGGAGGCTACACCTTC. Translating gives CSVEGGGGYTF.